The 18 T cell receptor beta chains presented below share a single source sample, sequenced in a study of response to subunit inactivated influenza vaccine. A single record per CDR3 protein comes from TCRdb applying MiXCR to the RT-PCR reads. The repertoire holds roughly 700,000 distinct CDR3 sequences, with about 14% as singletons. The source material was PBMCs from blood, sampled 14 to 15 days before vaccination. The receptors originated from a middle-aged man who received an inactivated influenza vaccine.

DNA for the CDR3: TGTGCCTGGTCGCCTTCTAACACTGAAGCTTTCTTT. It yields the protein CAWSPSNTEAFF. V gene TRBV30 combines with J gene TRBJ1-1; no clear D. Trimming stripped 5 bases from V and 2 bases from J, with 9 bases between. This CDR3 is 12 amino acids long. Germline loops: CDR1 GTSNPN, CDR2 SVGIG (reference sequence).

This clonotype came up a few times. The chain combines TRBV20-1 with TRBJ1-2, with D possibly TRBD1 on 5 matching bases. Per the germline V gene, CDR1 is DFQATT and CDR2 is SNEGSKA (reference sequence). The CDR3 spans 12 residues. Trimming pared 1 base from V and 5 bases from J, leaving 8 bases between. Here the CDR3 reads CSARVGGYGYTF. The CDR3 region has the DNA TGCAGTGCTAGAGTCGGGGGATATGGCTACACCTTC.

This clonotype has a handful of counts. This chain uses TRBV20-1 with TRBJ2-4; D might be TRBD1 or TRBD2, each matching 5 bases. Germline loops: CDR1 DFQATT, CDR2 SNEGSKA (reference sequence). The CDR3 length is 14 residues. Deletions cut 5 bases from V and 6 bases from J, with 17 bases between. Written as DNA, the CDR3 is TGCAGTGCTGACAGAGGGCAGGGTGGAAACATTCAGTACTTC. Translated, it gives CSADRGQGGNIQYF.

This clonotype occurred a few times. The genes are TRBV6-5 and TRBJ2-7, with TRBD1 matching over 8 bases. Trimming took 4 bases from V and 7 from J; bases not matched to a gene: 9. The germline V gene has CDR1 MNHEY and CDR2 SVGAGI. This CDR3 comprises 14 residues. The chain's CDR3 is CASSSGTGTGEQYF. DNA of the CDR3: TGTGCCAGCAGTTCTGGGACAGGCACGGGGGAGCAGTACTTC.

This clonotype occurred a few times. This chain connects TRBV5-1 to TRBJ2-6; D may correspond to TRBD1 or TRBD2 (5 bases each). CDR1 and CDR2 from the germline V gene are SGHRS and YFSETQ. Trimming removed 0 bases at V and 4 bases at J, with 11 bases between. The CDR3 runs to 16 residues. Here the CDR3 reads CASSLDVGRGANVLTF. As DNA, the CDR3 is TGCGCCAGCAGCTTGGATGTGGGACGAGGGGCCAACGTCCTGACTTTC.

The chain couples TRBV12-3 or TRBV12-4 to TRBJ2-7; D possibly corresponds to TRBD1 (6 bases). Trimming shortened V by 5 bases and J by 0 bases, and 14 bases separated the two germline ends. The CDR3 runs to 15 residues. The CDR3 DNA sequence: TGTGCCAGCAGTCCCTTGGGGGCCAGCTCCTACGAGCAGTACTTC. Translation gives CASSPLGASSYEQYF.

This clonotype turned up a few times. The V gene is TRBV7-2, the J gene TRBJ1-1; a weak D match, TRBD1 (6 bases). Germline CDR1 is SGHTA and CDR2 is FQGNSA. V lost 4 bases and J lost 3, with 9 bases in between. The CDR3 runs to 13 residues. CDR3 coding DNA: TGTGCCAGCAGCTCCCGGACAGACACTGAAGCTTTCTTT. Encoded protein: CASSSRTDTEAFF. The whole variable domain, filled in from reference TRBV7-2 and TRBJ1-1, reads GAGVSQSPSNKVTEKGKDVELRCDPISGHTALYWYRQSLGQGLEFLIYFQGNSAPDKSGLPSDRFSAERTGGSVSTLTIQRTQQEDSAVYLCASSSRTDTEAFFGQGTRLTVV.

CDR3 sequence: CSVIQDYNEQFF. The CDR3 DNA sequence: TGCAGCGTTATACAGGACTACAATGAGCAGTTCTTC. J is TRBJ2-1 and V is TRBV29-1, with D perhaps TRBD1 (5 bases). Trimming left V 5 bases short and J 3 bases short, with 8 bases between. Germline V gene sequence: CDR1 SQVTM, CDR2 ANQGSEA. The CDR3 is 12 amino acids.

The J gene is TRBJ2-6, the V gene TRBV6-2 or TRBV6-3, with D perhaps matching TRBD2 (6 bases). Trimming removed 2 bases at V and 2 bases at J, with 13 bases between. Per the germline V gene, CDR1 is MNHEY and CDR2 is SVGEGT. The CDR3 is made up of 17 amino acids. The CDR3 is CASSYALEGAGANVLTF. The CDR3 region has the DNA TGTGCCAGCAGTTACGCCCTGGAGGGAGCTGGGGCCAACGTCCTGACTTTC.

This clonotype was counted at least ten times. J is TRBJ1-1 and V is TRBV6-5, with 8 bases identical to TRBD1. With 2 bases clipped from V and 1 base from J, the junction kept 0 bases outside the gene matches. Germline V lookup: CDR1 MNHEY, CDR2 SVGAGI. This CDR3 has 14 amino acids. The CDR3 here is CASSYGQGNTEAFF. The CDR3 DNA reads as TGTGCCAGCAGTTACGGACAGGGGAACACTGAAGCTTTCTTT.

This chain joins TRBV7-8 and TRBJ1-2; 10 positions agree with TRBD1. Germline CDR1 SGHVS, CDR2 FQNEAQ. Unmatched junction bases numbered 4, after V lost 1 base and J lost 8 bases. The CDR3 has 14 residues. The CDR3 DNA sequence: TGTGCCAGCAGCTTAGAAGGGACAGGGGTCGGCTACACCTTC. Protein sequence: CASSLEGTGVGYTF.

This clonotype was observed a handful of times. CDR3 DNA: TGCAGTGCTCAAGTTGGCGGACAGACATACGAGCAGTACTTC. It codes for CSAQVGGQTYEQYF. The J gene is TRBJ2-7, the V gene TRBV20-1; TRBD1 might be the D (6 bases). The CDR3 is 14 residues long. Trimming stripped 5 bases from V and 4 bases from J, with 18 bases between. Germline loops: CDR1 DFQATT, CDR2 SNEGSKA (reference sequence).

This clonotype came up a few times. V gene TRBV5-1 combines with J gene TRBJ2-5; 8 bases line up with TRBD1. The germline CDR1 and CDR2 sequences are SGHRS and YFSETQ. Germline trimming cut 2 bases from V and 4 bases from J; bases unmatched to any gene: 4. The CDR3 contains 14 residues. The CDR3 bases are TGCGCCAGCAGCTTCACAGGGGGACCAGAGACCCAGTACTTC. Translating gives CASSFTGGPETQYF.

This clonotype was picked up a small number of times. The chain combines TRBV6-6 with TRBJ2-4; maybe TRBD1 (5 bases). V lost 7 bases and J 8 bases, leaving 9 bases between the germline ends. The CDR3 spans 11 residues. Germline V gene sequence: CDR1 MNHNY, CDR2 SVGAGI (reference sequence). The CDR3 sequence: CASTGPDIQYF. The CDR3 region has the DNA TGTGCCAGCACAGGGCCGGACATTCAGTACTTC.

Only a few counts were recorded for this clonotype. V is TRBV2 and J is TRBJ2-2; 10 bases fit TRBD2. The V gene end was trimmed by 2 bases and the J gene end by 1 base; junction bases not matched to a gene: 7. CDR3 length: 18 amino acids. CDR1 SNHLY and CDR2 FYNNEI come from the germline V gene. CDR3 nucleotides: TGTGCCAGCAGTGAATTCGCAGCGGGAGGGGTGAACACCGGGGAGCTGTTTTTT. Amino acids: CASSEFAAGGVNTGELFF.

J is TRBJ2-7 and V is TRBV12-3 or TRBV12-4; D possibly corresponds to TRBD2 (7 bases). The CDR3 covers 13 residues. Trimming pared 4 bases from V and 4 bases from J, leaving 11 bases between. The CDR3 nucleotides read TGTGCCAGCAGTTCAGGGGAGGGTTACGAGCAGTACTTC. Protein product: CASSSGEGYEQYF.

This clonotype was observed a few times. J is TRBJ1-2 and V is TRBV6-1; 11 positions match TRBD1. J was trimmed by 7 bases and V by 6 bases; bases with no gene match: 10. The V gene's germline CDR1 is MNHNS and CDR2 SASEGT. The CDR3 consists of 15 residues. In DNA form, the CDR3 reads TGTGCCAGCAGGACACCGGGACAGGGGGAAGGTGGCTACACCTTC. It specifies CASRTPGQGEGGYTF.

This clonotype appeared a few times. V gene TRBV5-1 combines with J gene TRBJ2-5; TRBD1 agrees at 9 bases. The germline gives CDR1 SGHRS, CDR2 YFSETQ. Losses at the gene ends were 4 bases for V and 5 bases for J; bases not matched to a gene: 9. The CDR3 has 15 amino acids. CDR3 amino acids: CASSIGTGSLETQYF. In nucleotides, the CDR3 is TGCGCCAGCAGCATCGGGACAGGGTCATTGGAGACCCAGTACTTC. The variable domain in full, with the rest retrieved from reference TRBV5-1 and TRBJ2-5, is KAGVTQTPRYLIKTRGQQVTLSCSPISGHRSVSWYQQTPGQGLQFLFEYFSETQRNKGNFPGRFSGRQFSNSRSEMNVSTLELGDSALYLCASSIGTGSLETQYFGPGTRLLVL.